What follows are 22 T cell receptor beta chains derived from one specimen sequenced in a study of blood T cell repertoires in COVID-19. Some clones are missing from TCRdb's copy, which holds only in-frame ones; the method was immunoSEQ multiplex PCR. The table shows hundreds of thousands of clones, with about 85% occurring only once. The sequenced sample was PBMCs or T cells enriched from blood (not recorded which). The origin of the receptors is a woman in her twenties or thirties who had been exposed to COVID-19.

The CDR3: CASRERTGMNTEAFF. The CDR3 coding sequence is TGTGCCAGTAGAGAACGGACAGGAATGAACACTGAAGCTTTCTTT. The J gene is TRBJ1-1, the V gene TRBV19; 7 bases map to TRBD1. V lost 6 bases and J lost 0; bases outside the gene matches: 7. This CDR3 has 15 amino acids. Germline V CDR1 and CDR2: LNHDA, SQIVND (reference sequence).

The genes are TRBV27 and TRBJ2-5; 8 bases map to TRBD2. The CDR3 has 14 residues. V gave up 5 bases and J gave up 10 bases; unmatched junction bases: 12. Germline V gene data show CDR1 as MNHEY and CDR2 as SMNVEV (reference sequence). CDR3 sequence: CASSPIAGQRDQYF. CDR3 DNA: TGTGCCAGCAGTCCCATAGCGGGACAACGGGACCAGTACTTC.

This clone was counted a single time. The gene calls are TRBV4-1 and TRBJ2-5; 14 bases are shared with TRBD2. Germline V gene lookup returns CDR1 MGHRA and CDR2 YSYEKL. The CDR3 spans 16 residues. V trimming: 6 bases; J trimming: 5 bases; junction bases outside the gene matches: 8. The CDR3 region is CASSRGTSGGTETQYF. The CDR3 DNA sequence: TGCGCCAGCAGTCGTGGGACTAGCGGGGGCACGGAGACCCAGTACTTC.

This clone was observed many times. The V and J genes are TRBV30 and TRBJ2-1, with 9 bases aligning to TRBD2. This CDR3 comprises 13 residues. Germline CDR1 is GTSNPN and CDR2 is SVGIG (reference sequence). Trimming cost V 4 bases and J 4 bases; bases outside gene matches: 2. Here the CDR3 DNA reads TGTGCCTGGACGCGGGGGGGTTACAATGAGCAGTTCTTC. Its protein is CAWTRGGYNEQFF. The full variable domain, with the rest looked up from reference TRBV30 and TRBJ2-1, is SQTIHQWPATLVQPVGSPLSLECTVEGTSNPNLYWYRQAAGRGLQLLFYSVGIGQISSEVPQNLSASRPQDRQFILSSKKLLLSDSGFYLCAWTRGGYNEQFFGPGTRLTVL.

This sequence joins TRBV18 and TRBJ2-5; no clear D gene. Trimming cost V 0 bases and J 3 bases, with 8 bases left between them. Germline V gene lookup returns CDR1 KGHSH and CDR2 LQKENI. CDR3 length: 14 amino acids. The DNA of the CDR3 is TGTGCCAGCTCACCACCGGCAACGAAAGAGACCCAGTACTTC. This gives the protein CASSPPATKETQYF.

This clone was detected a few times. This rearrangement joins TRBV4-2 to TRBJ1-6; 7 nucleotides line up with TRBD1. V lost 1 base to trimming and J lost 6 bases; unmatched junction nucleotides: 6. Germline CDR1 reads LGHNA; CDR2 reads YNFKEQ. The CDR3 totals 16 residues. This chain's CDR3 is CASSQAYRDSNSPLHF. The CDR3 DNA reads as TGTGCCAGCAGCCAAGCCTACCGGGACAGTAATTCACCCCTCCACTTT.

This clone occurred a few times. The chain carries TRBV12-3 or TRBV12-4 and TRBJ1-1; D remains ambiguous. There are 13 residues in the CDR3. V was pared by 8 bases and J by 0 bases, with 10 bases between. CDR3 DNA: TGTGCCAGCCGCATAGTCTTGAACACTGAAGCTTTCTTT. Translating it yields CASRIVLNTEAFF.

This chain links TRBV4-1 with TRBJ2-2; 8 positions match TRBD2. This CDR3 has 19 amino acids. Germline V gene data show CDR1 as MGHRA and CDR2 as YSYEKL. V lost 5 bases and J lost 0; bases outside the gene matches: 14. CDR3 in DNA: TGCGCCAGCAGCTTCCGACTAGCGATCCCATTCGCGAACACCGGGGAGCTGTTTTTT. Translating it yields CASSFRLAIPFANTGELFF.

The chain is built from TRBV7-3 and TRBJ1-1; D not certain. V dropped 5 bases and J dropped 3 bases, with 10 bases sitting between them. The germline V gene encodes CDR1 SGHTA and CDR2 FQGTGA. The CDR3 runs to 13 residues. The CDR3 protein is CASSDSWDTEAFF. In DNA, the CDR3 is TGTGCCAGCAGCGACTCTTGGGACACTGAAGCTTTCTTT. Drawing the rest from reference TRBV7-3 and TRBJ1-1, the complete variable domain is GAGVSQTPSNKVTEKGKYVELRCDPISGHTALYWYRQSLGQGPEFLIYFQGTGAADDSGLPNDRFFAVRPEGSVSTLKIQRTERGDSAVYLCASSDSWDTEAFFGQGTRLTVV.

The CDR3 loop reads CASSRTVPGNQPQHF. CDR3 nucleotide sequence: TGTGCCAGCAGTAGGACAGTCCCGGGCAATCAGCCCCAGCATTTT. The chain recombines TRBV2 with TRBJ1-5, with D perhaps TRBD1 (6 bases). CDR1 and CDR2 from the germline V gene are SNHLY and FYNNEI. The CDR3 has 15 residues. With 5 bases removed from V and 2 bases from J, the gap between germline ends came to 13 bases.

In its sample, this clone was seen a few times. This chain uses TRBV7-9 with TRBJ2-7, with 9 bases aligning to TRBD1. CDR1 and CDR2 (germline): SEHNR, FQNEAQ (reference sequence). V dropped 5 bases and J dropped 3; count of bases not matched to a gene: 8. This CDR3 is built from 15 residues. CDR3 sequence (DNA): TGTGCCAGCAGCCCACCGGGACAGGGAAACTACGAGCAGTACTTC. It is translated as CASSPPGQGNYEQYF.

The CDR3, as DNA: TGTGCCAGCAGCCAAGAGGTAGCGGTATACAATGAGCAGTTCTTC. Translation gives CASSQEVAVYNEQFF. The chain employs TRBV3-1 (or the pseudogene TRBV3-2) and TRBJ2-1; weak D call: TRBD2 (6 bases). The CDR3 loop spans 15 amino acids. The germline V and J ends were trimmed by 0 bases and 4 bases, with 10 bases remaining between them. CDR1 LGHDT and CDR2 YNNKEL come from the germline V gene (reference sequence).

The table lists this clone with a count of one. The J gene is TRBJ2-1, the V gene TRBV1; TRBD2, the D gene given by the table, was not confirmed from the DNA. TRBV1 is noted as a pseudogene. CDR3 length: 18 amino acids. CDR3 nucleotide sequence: TGCACCAGCAGCCTTGACTTTGAGCGGCCCGGACTCTACAATGAGCAGTTCTTC. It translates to CTSSLDFERPGLYNEQFF.

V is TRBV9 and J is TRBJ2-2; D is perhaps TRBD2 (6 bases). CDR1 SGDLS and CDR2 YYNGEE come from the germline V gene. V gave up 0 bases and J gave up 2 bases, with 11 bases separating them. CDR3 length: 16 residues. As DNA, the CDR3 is TGTGCCAGCAGCGTAGGCAGCGGACTAAACACCGGGGAGCTGTTTTTT. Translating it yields CASSVGSGLNTGELFF.

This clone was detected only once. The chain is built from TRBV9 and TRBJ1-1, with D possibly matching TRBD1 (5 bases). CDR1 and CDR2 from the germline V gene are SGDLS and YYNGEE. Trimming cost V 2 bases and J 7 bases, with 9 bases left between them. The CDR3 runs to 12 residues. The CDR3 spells CASSVVTGEAFF. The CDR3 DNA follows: TGTGCCAGCAGCGTCGTTACAGGTGAAGCTTTCTTT.

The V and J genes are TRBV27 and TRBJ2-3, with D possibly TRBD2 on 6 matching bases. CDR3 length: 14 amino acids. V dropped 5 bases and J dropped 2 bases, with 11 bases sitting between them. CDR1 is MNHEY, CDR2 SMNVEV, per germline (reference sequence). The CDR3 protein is CASSQAGNTDTQYF. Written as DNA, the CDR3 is TGTGCCAGCAGTCAGGCGGGGAACACAGATACGCAGTATTTT.

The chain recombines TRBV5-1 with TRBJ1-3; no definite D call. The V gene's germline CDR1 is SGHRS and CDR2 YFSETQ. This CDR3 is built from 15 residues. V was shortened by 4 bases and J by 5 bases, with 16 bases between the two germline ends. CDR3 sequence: CASSGEVYLRNTIYF. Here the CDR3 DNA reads TGCGCCAGCAGCGGAGAAGTTTACCTTAGAAACACCATATATTTT.

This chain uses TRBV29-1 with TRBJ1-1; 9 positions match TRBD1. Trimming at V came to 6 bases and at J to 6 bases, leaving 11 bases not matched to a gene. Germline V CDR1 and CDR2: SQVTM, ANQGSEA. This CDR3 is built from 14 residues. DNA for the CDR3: TGCAGCGTGGCCAAGACAGGGGGAGACTCTGAAGCTTTCTTT. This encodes CSVAKTGGDSEAFF.

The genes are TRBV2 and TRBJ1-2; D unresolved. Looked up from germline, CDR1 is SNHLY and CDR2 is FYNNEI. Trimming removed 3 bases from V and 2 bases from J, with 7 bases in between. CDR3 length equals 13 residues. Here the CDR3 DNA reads TGTGCCAGCAGTGACAGGATCAACTATGGCTACACCTTC. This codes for CASSDRINYGYTF.

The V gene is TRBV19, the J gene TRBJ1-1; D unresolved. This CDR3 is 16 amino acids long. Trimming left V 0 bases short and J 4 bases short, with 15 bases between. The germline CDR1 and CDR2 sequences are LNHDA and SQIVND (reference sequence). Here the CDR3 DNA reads TGTGCCAGTAGTATAGATTCCGTCGGAGGCCCCACTGAAGCTTTCTTT. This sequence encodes CASSIDSVGGPTEAFF.

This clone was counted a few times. CDR3 bases: TGCGCCAGCAGCCAGAGAGACACTAGATCCGGGGAGCTGTTTTTT. Its translation is CASSQRDTRSGELFF. The genes are TRBV4-1 and TRBJ2-2, with a weak D call TRBD2 (5 bases). V lost 3 bases and J lost 6, with 14 bases in between. The germline V gene has CDR1 MGHRA and CDR2 YSYEKL. The CDR3 has 15 residues.

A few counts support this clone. CDR3 loop: CATSNNLGGNQPQHF. Here the CDR3 DNA reads TGTGCCACCAGCAATAACCTGGGGGGGAATCAGCCCCAGCATTTT. V is TRBV15 and J is TRBJ1-5, with D tentatively TRBD1 (5 bases). Germline V gene lookup returns CDR1 LNHNV and CDR2 YYDKDF (reference sequence). Trimming pared 4 bases from V and 4 bases from J, leaving 14 bases between. CDR3 length equals 15 residues. The complete variable domain, with remaining parts taken from reference TRBV15 and TRBJ1-5, reads DAMVIQNPRYQVTQFGKPVTLSCSQTLNHNVMYWYQQKSSQAPKLLFHYYDKDFNNEADTPDNFQSRRPNTSFCFLDIRSPGLGDTAMYLCATSNNLGGNQPQHFGDGTRLSIL.